Each of the 8 T cell receptor beta chains below was sequenced from the same sample in a study of control samples from healthy donors and cancer patients. Measured with immunoSEQ multiplex PCR; TCRdb has only the in-frame clones, and not every one. The sample consists of tens of thousands of clones, 75% to 85% of them appearing once. The sequenced material came from blood. The receptor set was obtained from a man aged 55 to 70 in good health.

This chain connects TRBV9 to TRBJ2-1; 9 bases are a match to TRBD2. Per the germline V gene, CDR1 is SGDLS and CDR2 is YYNGEE. The CDR3 has 17 residues. V was clipped by 0 bases and J by 4 bases; unmatched bases: 8. The CDR3 reads CASSVEFNSGGYNEQFF. CDR3 coding DNA: TGTGCCAGCAGCGTAGAATTTAATAGCGGGGGTTACAATGAGCAGTTCTTC.

This clone has a handful of counts. The rearrangement uses TRBV5-4 and TRBJ1-6; 7 bases are a match to TRBD1. This CDR3 contains 16 residues. CDR1 SGHNT and CDR2 YYREEE come from the germline V gene (reference sequence). With 1 base clipped from V and 9 bases from J, the junction kept 10 bases outside the gene matches. The CDR3 sequence is CASSLNTQGIGSPLHF. The CDR3 DNA sequence: TGTGCCAGCAGCTTGAACACACAGGGGATTGGTTCACCCCTCCACTTT.

For the CDR3, the DNA is TGTGCCAGTTCCTCACAGGGAGGCCTTACTTGGGAGCAGTTCTTC. Amino acids: CASSSQGGLTWEQFF. The genes are TRBV19 and TRBJ2-1, with D perhaps TRBD1 or TRBD2 (6 bases each). CDR1 and CDR2 from the germline V gene are LNHDA and SQIVND (reference sequence). CDR3 length: 15 amino acids. With 8 bases removed from V and 10 bases from J, the gap between germline ends came to 24 bases.

The chain joins TRBV18 to TRBJ1-2, with TRBD1 matching over 8 bases. The CDR3 is made up of 14 amino acids. CDR1 and CDR2 from the germline V gene are KGHSH and LQKENI. With 3 bases clipped from V and 4 bases from J, the junction kept 4 bases outside the gene matches. In DNA form, the CDR3 reads TGTGCCAGCTCACCGACAGGGGCAATCTATGGCTACACCTTC. Its protein product is CASSPTGAIYGYTF.

This clone was seen only a few times. The gene calls are TRBV14 and TRBJ2-2, with 10 positions matching TRBD2. The CDR3 spans 17 residues. V shed 4 bases and J 2 bases; nucleotides not matched to a gene: 7. From germline, CDR1 is SGHDN and CDR2 FVKESK. DNA of the CDR3: TGTGCCAGCAGCCCCCTAGCGGGAGTCCCCAACACCGGGGAGCTGTTTTTT. Amino acid sequence: CASSPLAGVPNTGELFF.

The J gene is TRBJ1-1, the V gene TRBV5-6; 8 nucleotides line up with TRBD1. Trimming removed 4 bases from V and 6 bases from J; junction bases left unmatched: 8. This CDR3 is 14 amino acids long. Germline CDR1 SGHDT, CDR2 YYEEEE. The CDR3 DNA sequence: TGTGCCAGCAGCACACAGGGGGTGAGGGCTGAAGCTTTCTTT. Amino acids: CASSTQGVRAEAFF.

This chain connects TRBV5-8 to TRBJ1-5, with no clear D. This CDR3 spans 15 amino acids. Germline V CDR1 and CDR2: SGHTS, YDEGEE. V lost 3 bases and J 0 bases, leaving 10 bases between the germline ends. The chain's CDR3 is CASSSPLLSNQPQHF. In nucleotides, the CDR3 is TGTGCCAGCAGCTCGCCCCTCCTTAGCAATCAGCCCCAGCATTTT.

The V call is TRBV19, the J call TRBJ1-2, with a tentative D call TRBD1 (6 bases). The CDR3 totals 14 residues. Trimming left V 4 bases short and J 1 base short, with 10 bases between. Germline CDR1 and CDR2: LNHDA and SQIVND (reference sequence). The CDR3 loop is CASSKPQGNYGYTF. The CDR3 region has the DNA TGTGCCAGTAGTAAACCACAGGGTAACTATGGCTACACCTTC.